This T cell receptor beta chain was sequenced in a study of T cells expressing NK-cell markers. General study results and limits: What remained unclear was the HCMV specificity of expanded NKG2C+ T cell clones.

TCRdb reworked the 5' RACE reads into one entry per CDR3 protein, no DNA. This table holds hundreds of thousands of distinct CDR3 sequences. With regard to this clonotype: Its antigen is not known.

Germline lookup yields CDR1 MDHEN and CDR2 SYDVKM. This CDR3 comprises 12 residues. The sequence derives from a young man in good health. The chain joins TRBV28 to TRBJ2-1. The specimen was blood T cells: a sorted CD56 or NKG2C T cell subset, CD4+ or CD8+ T cells, or bulk PBMC T cells (not recorded which). CDR3 region: CASSFMGDEQFF.